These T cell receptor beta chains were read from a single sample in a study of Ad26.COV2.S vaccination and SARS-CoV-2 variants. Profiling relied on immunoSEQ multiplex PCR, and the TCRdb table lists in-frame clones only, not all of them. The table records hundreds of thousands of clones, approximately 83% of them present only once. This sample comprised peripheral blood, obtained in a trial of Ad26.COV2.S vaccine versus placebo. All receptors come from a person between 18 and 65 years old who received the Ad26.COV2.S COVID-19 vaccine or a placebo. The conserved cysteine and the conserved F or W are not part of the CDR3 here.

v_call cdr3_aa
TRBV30 AWSVYGADTQY
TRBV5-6 ASSLQGMDYGYT
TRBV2 ASTEPGTRTYT
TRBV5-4 ASRRTGNTGELF
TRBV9 ASSLWTSGGLETQY
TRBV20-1 SASLGFNEQF
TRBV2 ASSGGEEQY
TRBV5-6 ASSLDVYDEQF
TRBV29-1 SVRMENLDTGELF
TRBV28 ASSLGGLEVKKLF
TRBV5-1 ASSFSGLAGGGEQY
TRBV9 ASSVDVGGTEAF
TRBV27 ATSPIGPPYEQY
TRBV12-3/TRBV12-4 ASTLRQSYEQY
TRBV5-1 ASSTQGASDGEKLF
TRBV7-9 ASRAKPSSAGANVLT
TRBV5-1 ASSLDGWNTGELF
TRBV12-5 ASGPGGSYEQY
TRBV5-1 ASSWRQGNMNEQF